This record concerns one TCR beta chain sequence. This CDR3 region has 14 residues. V trimming: 3 bases; J trimming: 6 bases; junction bases outside the gene matches: 7. The V gene's germline CDR1 is SGHAT and CDR2 FQNNGV. The protocol was immunoSEQ multiplex PCR, while the TCRdb copy is restricted to in-frame clones and leaves out a portion. Of over 80,000 clones listed, 96% are singletons. This sample was included in a study of technical replicates of blood from a handful of donors. This receptor was taken from a human donor in good health. The sequenced sample was T cells isolated from PBMCs. The rearrangement links TRBV11-2 to TRBJ1-1; TRBD1 matches at 7 bases. CDR3 bases: TGTGCCAGCAGCTTTGGAGGGGGCCGTGCTGAAGCTTTCTTT. Its protein product is CASSFGGGRAEAFF.